The 12 T cell receptor beta chains in this list originate from one sample, sequenced in a study of shared clonotypes between healthy human individuals. Using immunoSEQ multiplex PCR, the repertoire was profiled, and TCRdb retains in-frame clones only, with some absent. Of 2 million or so clones detected, 85% to 95% appear once; the ten largest clones hold about 1.1%. Naive CD8 cells were CD45RO-negative, positively selected for CCR7, excluding terminally differentiated effector memory CD45RA+ cells. Sequenced sample: naive CD8+ T cells sorted from blood. These receptors were collected from a man between 18 and 29 years old in good health.

CDR3 sequence (DNA): TGTGCCAGCAGTAGCGGGAGGGACACCGGGGAGCTGTTTTTT. Encoded protein: CASSSGRDTGELFF. The chain has TRBV6-1 and TRBJ2-2, with 10 bases fitting TRBD2. There are 14 residues in the CDR3. Germline-derived CDR1 and CDR2 are MNHNS and SASEGT. V was pared by 5 bases and J by 3 bases, with 0 bases of the junction left unmatched.

Regarding this clone: Other nucleotide sequences from this sample produce the same CDR3. As DNA, the CDR3 is TGTGCCAGCAGCTTAGCGGGGAGGGGAACTGAAGCTTTCTTT. Translating gives CASSLAGRGTEAFF. V is TRBV7-6 and J is TRBJ1-1, with D possibly TRBD1 on 5 matching bases. The germline V and J ends were trimmed by 0 bases and 5 bases, with 10 bases remaining between them. Per germline, CDR1 SGHVS and CDR2 FNYEAQ. The CDR3 is 14 amino acids. The full variable domain, rest sourced from reference TRBV7-6 and TRBJ1-1, is GAGVSQSPRYKVTKRGQDVALRCDPISGHVSLYWYRQALGQGPEFLTYFNYEAQQDKSGLPNDRFSAERPEGSISTLTIQRTEQRDSAMYRCASSLAGRGTEAFFGQGTRLTVV.

The chain recombines TRBV6-6 with TRBJ1-4, with TRBD1 matching 9 bases. The V gene end was trimmed by 4 bases and the J gene end by 7 bases; junction bases not matched to a gene: 4. The CDR3 runs to 14 residues. Germline loops: CDR1 MNHNY, CDR2 SVGAGI (reference sequence). The CDR3, as DNA: TGTGCCAGCAGTTTAGACAGGGGGTTTGAAAAACTGTTTTTT. Translated: CASSLDRGFEKLFF.

This clone was detected a few times. The V call is TRBV28, the J call TRBJ1-5; 7 bases map to TRBD1. Germline-derived CDR1 and CDR2 are MDHEN and SYDVKM. J was trimmed by 3 bases and V by 5 bases; bases with no gene match: 7. This CDR3 is built from 15 residues. CDR3 in amino acids: CASSGRDRLNQPQHF. Here the CDR3 DNA reads TGTGCCAGCAGTGGTCGGGACAGACTCAATCAGCCCCAGCATTTT.

The chain is built from TRBV4-3 and TRBJ2-5; TRBD2 is a possible D gene (7 bases). V was cut by 0 bases and J by 5 bases, with 16 bases left in between. CDR1 and CDR2 (germline): LGHNA, YSLEER. The CDR3 loop spans 16 amino acids. CDR3 coding DNA: TGCGCCAGCAGCCAAGACTGGGGGGGGCTGATTGAGACCCAGTACTTC. Residues: CASSQDWGGLIETQYF.

On this clone: Other nucleotide sequences in the sample specify the same CDR3. This chain connects TRBV27 to TRBJ2-7, with TRBD1 matching 11 bases. The CDR3 covers 14 residues. V gave up 3 bases and J gave up 4 bases; unmatched junction bases: 2. Germline V gene sequence: CDR1 MNHEY, CDR2 SMNVEV (reference sequence). CDR3 region: CASSFGTGGYEQYF. The DNA for the CDR3 is TGTGCCAGCAGTTTCGGGACAGGGGGTTACGAGCAGTACTTC.

The chain employs TRBV7-2 and TRBJ1-1; 9 bases are a match to TRBD1. This CDR3 region has 14 residues. Germline V gene data show CDR1 as SGHTA and CDR2 as FQGNSA. Trimming removed 5 bases from V and 5 bases from J; junction bases left unmatched: 6. Written as DNA, the CDR3 is TGTGCCAGCAGCGCCGGACAGGGGTTGACTGAAGCTTTCTTT. Translating gives CASSAGQGLTEAFF.

The J gene is TRBJ2-5, the V gene TRBV27; D is ambiguous. Per germline, CDR1 MNHEY and CDR2 SMNVEV (reference sequence). CDR3 length: 13 amino acids. V lost 4 bases and J 4 bases, leaving 10 bases between the germline ends. In DNA, the CDR3 is TGTGCCAGCAGTTCACGCCCGACAGAGACCCAGTACTTC. It translates to CASSSRPTETQYF.

The chain links TRBV29-1 to TRBJ1-1; D uncertain. The CDR3 consists of 13 residues. Per the germline V gene, CDR1 is SQVTM and CDR2 is ANQGSEA. Trimming removed 4 bases at V and 0 bases at J, with 9 bases between. The CDR3 here is CSVGEALNTEAFF. CDR3 in DNA: TGCAGCGTTGGTGAGGCCCTGAACACTGAAGCTTTCTTT.

The V call is TRBV7-9, the J call TRBJ2-7, with D possibly TRBD1 on 5 matching bases. V was shortened by 4 bases and J by 3 bases, with 13 bases between the two germline ends. The CDR3 totals 14 residues. Germline loops: CDR1 SEHNR, CDR2 FQNEAQ (reference sequence). The CDR3 here is CASSSQEVDYEQYF. As DNA, the CDR3 is TGTGCCAGCAGCTCACAGGAAGTGGACTACGAGCAGTACTTC.

About this clone itself: Other DNA sequences in this specimen translate into the identical CDR3. The chain uses TRBV28 and TRBJ2-2, with unresolved D. Trimming removed 7 bases from V and 5 bases from J, with 8 bases in between. Germline loops: CDR1 MDHEN, CDR2 SYDVKM. The CDR3 has 12 residues. Here the CDR3 reads CASTVGTGELFF. The DNA for the CDR3 is TGTGCCAGCACCGTGGGTACCGGGGAGCTGTTTTTT. Supplemented by reference TRBV28 and TRBJ2-2, the full variable domain reads DVKVTQSSRYLVKRTGEKVFLECVQDMDHENMFWYRQDPGLGLRLIYFSYDVKMKEKGDIPEGYSVSREKKERFSLILESASTNQTSMYLCASTVGTGELFFGEGSRLTVL.

The chain carries TRBV7-9 and TRBJ2-3; 10 positions agree with TRBD1. This CDR3 is 14 amino acids long. V shed 11 bases and J 4 bases; nucleotides not matched to a gene: 9. Per the germline V gene, CDR1 is SEHNR and CDR2 is FQNEAQ (reference sequence). In DNA, the CDR3 is TGTGCCGCCCCGGGACAGGGGAGGGCAGATACGCAGTATTTT. Amino acids: CAAPGQGRADTQYF.